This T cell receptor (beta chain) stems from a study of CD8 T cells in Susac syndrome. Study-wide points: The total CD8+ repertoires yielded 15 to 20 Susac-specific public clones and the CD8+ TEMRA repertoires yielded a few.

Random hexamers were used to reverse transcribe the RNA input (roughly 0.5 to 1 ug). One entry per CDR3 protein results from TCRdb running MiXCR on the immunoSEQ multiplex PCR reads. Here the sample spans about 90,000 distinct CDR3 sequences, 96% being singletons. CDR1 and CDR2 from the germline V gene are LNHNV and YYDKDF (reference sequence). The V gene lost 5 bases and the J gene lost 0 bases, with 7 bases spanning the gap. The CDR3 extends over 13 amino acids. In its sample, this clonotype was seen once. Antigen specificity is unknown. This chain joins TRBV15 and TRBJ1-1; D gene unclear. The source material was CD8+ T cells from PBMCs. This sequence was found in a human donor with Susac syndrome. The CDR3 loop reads CATSEGLNTEAFF. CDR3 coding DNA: TGTGCCACCAGCGAAGGGTTGAACACTGAAGCTTTCTTT.